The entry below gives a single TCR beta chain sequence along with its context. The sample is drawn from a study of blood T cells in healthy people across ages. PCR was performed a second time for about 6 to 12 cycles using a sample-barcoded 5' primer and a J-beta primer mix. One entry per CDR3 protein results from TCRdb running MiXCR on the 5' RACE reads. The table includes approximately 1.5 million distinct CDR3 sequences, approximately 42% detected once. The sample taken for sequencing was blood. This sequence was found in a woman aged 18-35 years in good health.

Here the CDR3 DNA reads TGCGCCAGCAGCCAAGTGGCCCGAGATACGCAGTATTTT. As protein: CASSQVARDTQYF. The chain is built from TRBV4-1 and TRBJ2-3; D remains unclear. Trimming left V 1 base short and J 5 bases short, with 7 bases between. CDR1 and CDR2 (germline): MGHRA, YSYEKL. This CDR3 has 13 residues.